A selection of T cell receptor beta chains follows, all from one sample in a study of blood T cells in healthy people across ages. TCRdb fed the 5' RACE reads into MiXCR, producing one record per CDR3 protein. The sample records approximately 880,000 distinct CDR3 sequences, roughly 50% being singletons. The sample was blood. These receptors were taken from a man between 25 and 39 years old in good health. The CDR3 runs from the conserved cysteine through the conserved F or W. Fields, in order: clone size, V gene, D gene, J gene, CDR3 DNA, CDR3 protein. The D gene is left open where the match is weak. Expanded clones get a size class; other rows say once, few or many, or leave the size out.

>once|TRBV6-6|-|TRBJ2-5
TGTGCCAGCACCGCCCAGGGAGGTGCAGAGACCCAGTACTTC
CASTAQGGAETQYF
>few|TRBV21-1|-|TRBJ1-4
TGTGCCAGCAGCAAGGAGAGGGGGTTTGAAAAACTGTTTTTT
CASSKERGFEKLFF
>-|TRBV12-5|TRBD2|TRBJ2-3
TGTGCTAGTGGCCCTAGCGGGTACACAGATACGCAGTATTTT
CASGPSGYTDTQYF
>-|TRBV7-2|-|TRBJ2-7
TGTGCCAGCAGCCCAGGGACTGCCCCGAGCTACGAGCAGTACTTC
CASSPGTAPSYEQYF
>once|TRBV21-1|-|TRBJ2-6
TGTGCCAGCAGCACGAAGTCGAGGGGACAGGGGCGAGGGGCCAACGTCCTGACTTTC
CASSTKSRGQGRGANVLTF
>many|TRBV7-2|TRBD1|TRBJ2-7
TGTGCCAGCAGCGGCAGGGGGTACGAGCAGTACTTC
CASSGRGYEQYF
>many|TRBV24-1|TRBD2|TRBJ2-5
TGTGCCACCAGTGAAGTAGCGGGGGGCCATATAGAGACCCAGTACTTC
CATSEVAGGHIETQYF
>few|TRBV29-1|-|TRBJ1-4
TGCAGCGTTGACCTAGGATTTAATGAAAAACTGTTTTTT
CSVDLGFNEKLFF
>-|TRBV28|-|TRBJ2-7
TGTGCCAGCACGAGGGGCGACACAAGGGAGCAGTACTTC
CASTRGDTREQYF
>-|TRBV4-1|TRBD1|TRBJ1-1
TGCGCCAGCAGCCACCCGAGGGACCGGGACAGCACTGAAGCTTTCTTT
CASSHPRDRDSTEAFF
>many|TRBV5-1|-|TRBJ1-4
TGCGCCAGCAGCTTGGGACAGCCATCCAATAATGAAAAACTGTTTTTT
CASSLGQPSNNEKLFF
>few|TRBV7-9|-|TRBJ2-7
TGTGCCAGCAGCAATGCCGCGGCAGGGGTTGCCTACGAGCAGTACTTC
CASSNAAAGVAYEQYF
>-|TRBV6-2/TRBV6-3|TRBD1|TRBJ1-5
TGTGCCAGCAGTTGGACAGGGTTTCATCAGCCCCAGCATTTT
CASSWTGFHQPQHF
>-|TRBV4-2|-|TRBJ1-5
TGTGCCAGCAGCCAAGTACAGGGCGGCAATCAGCCCCAGCATTTT
CASSQVQGGNQPQHF
>few|TRBV27|TRBD1|TRBJ1-5
TGTGCCAGCAGACTGGACAGGTTCTATCAGCCCCAGCATTTT
CASRLDRFYQPQHF
>few|TRBV12-3/TRBV12-4|-|TRBJ2-7
TGTGCCAGCAGTCTCCTCGGGGTCCACGAGCAGTACTTC
CASSLLGVHEQYF
>-|TRBV2|-|TRBJ2-3
TGTGCCAGCAGGGACGAGCAAGATACGCAGTATTTT
CASRDEQDTQYF
>-|TRBV10-3|-|TRBJ1-2
TGTGCCATCAGTGAGTCGGCGGAATATGGCTACACCTTC
CAISESAEYGYTF
>-|TRBV6-1|TRBD1|TRBJ2-5
TGTGCCAGCAGCCTAGAGACAGGGAAGCAGTACTTC
CASSLETGKQYF
>many|TRBV7-2|-|TRBJ2-3
TGTGCCAGCAGCGAACTGGTCGCGGGGATCGCAGATACGCAGTATTTT
CASSELVAGIADTQYF
>-|TRBV6-6|-|TRBJ1-1
TGTGCCAGCAGGTTCGACCCCGGGACAATGAACACTGAAGCTTTCTTT
CASRFDPGTMNTEAFF
>many|TRBV6-4|TRBD1|TRBJ2-1
TGTGCCAGCAGCGAAGGCGACAGGGGGAACAATGAGCAGTTCTTC
CASSEGDRGNNEQFF
>many|TRBV7-3|-|TRBJ2-1
TGTGCCAGCAGCTTTCAGCAGGGGAGTGAGCAGTTCTTC
CASSFQQGSEQFF
>-|TRBV5-1|TRBD2|TRBJ2-4
TGCGCCAGCACCAAACTAGCGGGGGCTGACGATGAGCAGTACTTC
CASTKLAGADDEQYF
>many|TRBV29-1|-|TRBJ2-7
TGCAGCGTTGAAGAAGCGGACGGAAACTACGAGCAGTACTTC
CSVEEADGNYEQYF
>-|TRBV7-2|-|TRBJ2-5
TGTGCCAGCAGCGAGATAGGGACACCTCTTCAAGGGACCCAGTACTTC
CASSEIGTPLQGTQYF
>-|TRBV15|-|TRBJ1-1
TGTGCCACCAGCAGAGAGGAGGGCACTGAAGCTTTCTTT
CATSREEGTEAFF
>-|TRBV13|-|TRBJ1-2
TGTGCCAGCAGCCCCTACGACGGGATCTATGGCTACACCTTC
CASSPYDGIYGYTF
>-|TRBV28|-|TRBJ2-1
TGTACCAGCAGTTTATTTGCAGTTGGGAAGCAGTTCTTC
CTSSLFAVGKQFF
>few|TRBV10-2|TRBD2|TRBJ2-3
TGCGCCAGCAGCGACCTAGCGGGGGGACGCACAGATACGCAGTATTTT
CASSDLAGGRTDTQYF
>-|TRBV10-3|-|TRBJ2-5
TGTGCCATCCCCGGGGGAAAAGAGACCCAGTACTTC
CAIPGGKETQYF
>-|TRBV20-1|TRBD2|TRBJ2-2
TGCAGTGCTAGAGATGCTAGCGGGATAAAGGCCGGGGAGCTGTTTTTT
CSARDASGIKAGELFF
>-|TRBV20-1|-|TRBJ1-4
TGCAGTGCCAGCCATAGCCCCCAAGAAAAACTGTTTTTT
CSASHSPQEKLFF